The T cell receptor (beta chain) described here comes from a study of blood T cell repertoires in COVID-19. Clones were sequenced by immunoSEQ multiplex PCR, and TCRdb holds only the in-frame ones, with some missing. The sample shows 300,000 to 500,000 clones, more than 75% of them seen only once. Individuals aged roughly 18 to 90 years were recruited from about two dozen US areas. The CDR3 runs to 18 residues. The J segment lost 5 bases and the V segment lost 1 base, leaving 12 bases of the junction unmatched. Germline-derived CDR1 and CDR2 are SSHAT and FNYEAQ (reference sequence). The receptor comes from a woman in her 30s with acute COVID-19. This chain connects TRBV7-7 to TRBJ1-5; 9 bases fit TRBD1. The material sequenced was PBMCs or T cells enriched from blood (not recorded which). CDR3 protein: CASSLGPLYRGPHQPQHF. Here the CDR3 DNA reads TGTGCCAGCAGCTTAGGGCCTCTATACAGGGGGCCCCATCAGCCCCAGCATTTT.